The 21 T cell receptor beta chains below all came from one sample that was sequenced in a study of OX40 agonist ivuxolimab in advanced cancers. Here immunoSEQ multiplex PCR was the method, and the copy in TCRdb shows in-frame clones only, minus some. The profile shows around 76,000 clones, roughly 88% of them singletons. The sequences come from CD4+ or CD8+ T cells sorted from blood, collected in a trial of the OX40 agonist ivuxolimab. These receptors were taken from an adult with an advanced solid tumor such as melanoma, head and neck, liver or kidney cancer.

CDR3 region: CASIATAGQPQHF. The DNA of the CDR3 is TGTGCCAGCATAGCAACCGCCGGTCAGCCCCAGCATTTT. The V call is TRBV6-1, the J call TRBJ1-5; D gene unclear. V lost 7 bases and J lost 6, with 13 bases in between. Germline values: CDR1 MNHNS, CDR2 SASEGT. The CDR3 totals 13 residues.

The chain uses TRBV18 and TRBJ1-5; D possibly corresponds to TRBD1 (5 bases). V dropped 2 bases and J dropped 7 bases, with 12 bases sitting between them. CDR1 KGHSH and CDR2 LQKENI come from the germline V gene. This CDR3 spans 14 amino acids. CDR3: CASSPSREGQPQHF. The CDR3 DNA follows: TGTGCCAGCTCACCAAGCAGGGAGGGGCAGCCCCAGCATTTT. Combining the CDR3 with reference TRBV18 and TRBJ1-5 gives the whole variable domain NAGVMQNPRHLVRRRGQEARLRCSPMKGHSHVYWYRQLPEEGLKFMVYLQKENIIDESGMPKERFSAEFPKEGPSILRIQQVVRGDSAAYFCASSPSREGQPQHFGDGTRLSIL.

The chain links TRBV28 to TRBJ1-2; unclear D gene. The CDR3 runs 15 residues. Germline V gene sequence: CDR1 MDHEN, CDR2 SYDVKM. The V end was cut by 8 bases, the J end by 8 bases, with 24 bases between. Here the CDR3 DNA reads TGTGCCAGCGGCACGACCGCACGGGGTGTGGAGGGCTACACCTTC. Amino acids: CASGTTARGVEGYTF.

The rearrangement uses TRBV2 and TRBJ2-5; 7 bases map to TRBD1. The CDR3 sequence is 13 residues long. With 6 bases clipped from V and 2 bases from J, the junction kept 3 bases outside the gene matches. The V gene's germline CDR1 is SNHLY and CDR2 FYNNEI. The CDR3 reads CASSGQVQETQYF. As DNA, the CDR3 is TGTGCCAGCAGCGGACAGGTGCAAGAGACCCAGTACTTC. Using reference TRBV2 and TRBJ2-5 for the parts outside the CDR3, the full variable domain is EPEVTQTPSHQVTQMGQEVILRCVPISNHLYFYWYRQILGQKVEFLVSFYNNEISEKSEIFDDQFSVERPDGSNFTLKIRSTKLEDSAMYFCASSGQVQETQYFGPGTRLLVL.

This chain joins TRBV19 and TRBJ2-3, with no clear D. CDR1 and CDR2 from the germline V gene are LNHDA and SQIVND (reference sequence). The CDR3 sequence is 13 residues long. The germline V and J ends were trimmed by 3 bases and 3 bases, with 7 bases remaining between them. The CDR3 DNA follows: TGTGCCAGTAGTATGCGGCAAACAGATACGCAGTATTTT. Encoded protein: CASSMRQTDTQYF.

The chain employs TRBV9 and TRBJ1-2; tentatively, D is TRBD1 (6 bases). This CDR3 contains 18 residues. Per germline, CDR1 SGDLS and CDR2 YYNGEE. V gave up 4 bases and J gave up 0 bases, with 22 bases separating them. This CDR3 reads CASSSEPGQKLANYGYTF. The DNA for the CDR3 is TGTGCCAGCAGCTCAGAACCGGGACAAAAGTTAGCTAACTATGGCTACACCTTC. The entire variable domain, with the rest obtained from reference TRBV9 and TRBJ1-2, is as follows: DSGVTQTPKHLITATGQRVTLRCSPRSGDLSVYWYQQSLDQGLQFLIQYYNGEERAKGNILERFSAQQFPDLHSELNLSSLELGDSALYFCASSSEPGQKLANYGYTFGSGTRLTVV.

The chain joins TRBV11-2 to TRBJ2-5; D not certain. The CDR3 totals 16 residues. Germline V lookup: CDR1 SGHAT, CDR2 FQNNGV. The germline V and J ends were trimmed by 4 bases and 5 bases, with 20 bases remaining between them. The chain's CDR3 is CASSSIVGKTRETQYF. The DNA for the CDR3 is TGTGCCAGCAGCTCAATCGTGGGGAAAACCAGGGAGACCCAGTACTTC.

The V gene is TRBV19, the J gene TRBJ1-5; D ambiguous. V was clipped by 5 bases and J by 7 bases, with 12 bases between them. This CDR3 has 13 amino acids. Germline V CDR1 and CDR2: LNHDA, SQIVND (reference sequence). The CDR3 region is CASSGVRTQPQHF. As DNA, the CDR3 is TGTGCCAGTAGTGGAGTGCGTACGCAGCCCCAGCATTTT.

This clone showed up just once. The chain employs TRBV5-1 and TRBJ2-7; D call uncertain. Trimming removed 2 bases from V and 4 bases from J, with 7 bases in between. The V gene's germline CDR1 is SGHRS and CDR2 YFSETQ. The CDR3 is made up of 12 amino acids. The CDR3 region has the DNA TGCGCCAGCAGCTTCCCAGGTTACGAGCAGTACTTC. This codes for CASSFPGYEQYF.

This chain uses TRBV7-9 with TRBJ1-2; no definite D call. The CDR3 runs 14 residues. Between the trimmed V and J ends, which lost 1 base and 4 bases, there was a span of 10 bases. The germline gives CDR1 SEHNR, CDR2 FQNEAQ (reference sequence). CDR3 sequence reads: CASSLDGGFYGYTF. CDR3 nucleotides: TGTGCCAGCAGCTTAGACGGAGGGTTCTATGGCTACACCTTC.

The V and J genes are TRBV4-3 and TRBJ1-5; possible D gene TRBD1, 5 bases. The CDR3 is made up of 15 amino acids. Germline V gives CDR1 LGHNA, CDR2 YSLEER. The ends were cut back, 1 base at V and 4 bases at J, with 11 bases in the middle. The CDR3 nucleotides read TGCGCCAGCAGCCAAGCTTTTGGGGGGAATCAGCCCCAGCATTTT. Translated, it gives CASSQAFGGNQPQHF.

In DNA form, the CDR3 reads TGTGCCAGCAGCATAGGGGCCCAGGAAAAACTGTTTTTT. Encoded protein: CASSIGAQEKLFF. The chain carries TRBV5-6 and TRBJ1-4, with D tentatively TRBD1 (5 bases). The ends were cut back, 4 bases at V and 8 bases at J, with 12 bases in the middle. This CDR3 has 13 amino acids. Per the germline V gene, CDR1 is SGHDT and CDR2 is YYEEEE.

The chain joins TRBV5-1 to TRBJ1-1, with D possibly TRBD1 on 6 matching bases. CDR3 length: 14 residues. V shed 4 bases and J shed 6 bases, with 16 bases lying between them. From germline, CDR1 is SGHRS and CDR2 YFSETQ. The CDR3 reads CASSEDSPRAEAFF. The CDR3 DNA follows: TGCGCCAGCAGCGAGGACAGCCCACGGGCTGAAGCTTTCTTT.

The rearrangement joins TRBV6-6 to TRBJ2-5; TRBD1 matches 11 bases. V shed 6 bases, J shed 4 bases, and the junction held 1 base outside the gene matches. The CDR3 is 13 residues long. Germline V gene data show CDR1 as MNHNY and CDR2 as SVGAGI (reference sequence). The CDR3 sequence is CASSGTGGETQYF. The CDR3 DNA sequence: TGTGCCAGCAGCGGGACAGGGGGAGAGACCCAGTACTTC.

The genes are TRBV19 and TRBJ1-5, with D uncertain. This CDR3 is built from 13 residues. V gave up 6 bases and J gave up 4 bases, with 10 bases separating them. Per germline, CDR1 LNHDA and CDR2 SQIVND (reference sequence). The CDR3 protein is CASSLTLNQPQHF. The CDR3 DNA reads TGTGCCAGTAGCCTGACGCTTAATCAGCCCCAGCATTTT.

The chain combines TRBV19 with TRBJ2-2; TRBD1 is a possible D gene (5 bases). CDR3 length: 14 residues. Trimming took 5 bases from V and 4 from J, leaving 11 bases between them. Germline CDR1 reads LNHDA; CDR2 reads SQIVND (reference sequence). CDR3 nucleotide sequence: TGTGCCAGTAGTGCAGGGATTAGCACCGGGGAGCTGTTTTTT. Amino acid sequence: CASSAGISTGELFF.

This chain uses TRBV5-1 with TRBJ1-2; D is unclear. The CDR3 has 13 residues. Between the trimmed V and J ends, which lost 3 bases and 3 bases, there was a span of 9 bases. Germline V lookup: CDR1 SGHRS, CDR2 YFSETQ. CDR3 in amino acids: CASSSDGYYGYTF. The CDR3 DNA is TGCGCCAGCAGCTCGGACGGATACTATGGCTACACCTTC.

Only one count was recorded for this clone. This chain links TRBV20-1 with TRBJ2-3; the D is unclear. Per germline, CDR1 DFQATT and CDR2 SNEGSKA (reference sequence). V dropped 5 bases and J dropped 3 bases, with 6 bases sitting between them. This CDR3 is built from 11 residues. The DNA for the CDR3 is TGCAGTGCTCCCGATACAGATACGCAGTATTTT. As protein: CSAPDTDTQYF.

The rearrangement joins TRBV6-1 to TRBJ1-5; D perhaps matches TRBD1 (6 bases). There are 14 residues in the CDR3. The V gene's germline CDR1 is MNHNS and CDR2 SASEGT. V dropped 0 bases and J dropped 7 bases, with 10 bases sitting between them. CDR3 nucleotides: TGTGCCAGCAGTGAAGCGACAGGAGGGCAGCCCCAGCATTTT. Its translation: CASSEATGGQPQHF.

This clone was counted once. This chain joins TRBV5-1 and TRBJ1-1; D not certain. The CDR3 spans 15 residues. Germline CDR1 reads SGHRS; CDR2 reads YFSETQ. V was cut by 0 bases and J by 4 bases, with 13 bases left in between. This chain's CDR3 is CASSLDGSRSTEAFF. The CDR3 region has the DNA TGCGCCAGCAGCTTGGATGGCTCCAGAAGCACTGAAGCTTTCTTT.

The V gene is TRBV9, the J gene TRBJ2-5; 11 bases match TRBD2. The germline gives CDR1 SGDLS, CDR2 YYNGEE. Trimming at V came to 0 bases and at J to 5 bases, leaving 6 bases not matched to a gene. The CDR3 extends over 16 amino acids. The CDR3 loop is CASSVGVAGGLETQYF. CDR3 DNA: TGTGCCAGCAGCGTAGGGGTAGCGGGGGGGTTGGAGACCCAGTACTTC.